Here is one TCR beta chain with its context. TCRdb re-analysed the RT-PCR reads in MiXCR, keeping a single row per CDR3 protein. The data show 650,000 or so distinct CDR3 sequences, 13% to 15% seen once. The CDR3 consists of 12 residues. Germline CDR1 reads LNHDA; CDR2 reads SQIVND (reference sequence). V was trimmed by 6 bases and J by 6 bases, leaving 6 bases between them. This record belongs to a study of response to subunit inactivated influenza vaccine. The sequencing here drew on PBMCs from blood, taken around two weeks before vaccination. The chain employs TRBV19 and TRBJ1-6; D remains unclear. The sequence came from a man aged 45 to 65 who received an inactivated influenza vaccine. This CDR3 reads CASRERNSPLHF. The CDR3 bases are TGTGCCAGTAGGGAGCGTAATTCACCCCTCCACTTT.